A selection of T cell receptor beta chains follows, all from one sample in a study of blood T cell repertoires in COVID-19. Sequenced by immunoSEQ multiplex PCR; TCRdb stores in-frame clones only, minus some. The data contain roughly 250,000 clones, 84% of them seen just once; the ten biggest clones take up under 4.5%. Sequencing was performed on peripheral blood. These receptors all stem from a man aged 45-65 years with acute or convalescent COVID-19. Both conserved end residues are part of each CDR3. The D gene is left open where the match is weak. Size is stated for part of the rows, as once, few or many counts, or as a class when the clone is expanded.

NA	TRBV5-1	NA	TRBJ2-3	CASSFFPTSTDTQYF	TGCGCCAGCAGCTTCTTCCCCACTAGCACAGATACGCAGTATTTT
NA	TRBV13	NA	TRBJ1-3	CASSLTAGSGNTIYF	TGTGCCAGCAGCTTAACGGCGGGCTCTGGAAACACCATATATTTT
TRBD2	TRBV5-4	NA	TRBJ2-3	CASSSRTSGGADTQYF	TGTGCCAGCAGCTCGAGGACTAGCGGGGGGGCTGATACGCAGTATTTT
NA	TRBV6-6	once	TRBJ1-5	CASTSPNQPQHF	TGTGCCAGCACCTCCCCCAATCAGCCCCAGCATTTT
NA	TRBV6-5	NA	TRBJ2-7	CASSYSSGKHYEQYF	TGTGCCAGCAGTTACTCTTCCGGGAAGCACTACGAGCAGTACTTC
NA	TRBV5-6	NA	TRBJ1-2	CASSLGREVAGYTF	TGTGCCAGCAGCCTTGGAAGGGAGGTTGCTGGCTACACCTTC
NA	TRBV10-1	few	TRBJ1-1	CASAPGSSPNTEAFF	TGCGCCAGCGCACCCGGGAGTTCCCCGAACACTGAAGCTTTCTTT
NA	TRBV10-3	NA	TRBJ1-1	CAMGSGLNTEAFF	TGTGCCATGGGGAGCGGATTGAACACTGAAGCTTTCTTT
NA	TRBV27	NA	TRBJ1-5	CASSFQGTNQPQHF	TGTGCCAGCAGTTTCCAGGGAACTAATCAGCCCCAGCATTTT
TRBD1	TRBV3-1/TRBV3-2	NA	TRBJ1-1	CAASRGQFGAEAFF	TGTGCCGCCTCCAGGGGGCAATTTGGCGCTGAAGCTTTCTTT
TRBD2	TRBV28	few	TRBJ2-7	CASRQITSRETSGRALFHEQYF	TGTGCCAGCAGACAAATTACAAGTCGTGAGACTAGCGGGAGGGCCCTCTTCCACGAGCAGTACTTC
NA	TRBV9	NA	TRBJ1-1	CASSKRQLNTEAFF	TGTGCCAGCAGCAAAAGACAGTTAAACACTGAAGCTTTCTTT
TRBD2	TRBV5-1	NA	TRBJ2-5	CASSLRGGRQETQYF	TGCGCCAGCAGCTTGCGCGGGGGAAGGCAAGAGACCCAGTACTTC
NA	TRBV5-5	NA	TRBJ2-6	CASSQTGSGANVLTF	TGTGCCAGCAGCCAGACGGGATCTGGGGCCAACGTCCTGACTTTC
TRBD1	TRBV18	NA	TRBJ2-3	CASSSGTGADTQYF	TGTGCCAGCTCATCCGGGACAGGGGCAGATACGCAGTATTTT
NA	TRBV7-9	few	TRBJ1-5	CASSLGASGDQPQHF	TGTGCCAGCAGCTTAGGGGCTTCGGGGGATCAGCCCCAGCATTTT
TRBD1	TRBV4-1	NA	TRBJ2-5	CASSQATGGRETQYF	TGCGCCAGCAGCCAAGCAACAGGGGGACGAGAGACCCAGTACTTC
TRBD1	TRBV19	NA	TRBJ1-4	CASSIARDRGDNNEKLFF	TGTGCCAGTAGTATAGCCCGGGACAGGGGGGACAATAATGAAAAACTGTTTTTT
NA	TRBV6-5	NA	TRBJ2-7	CASSFRQNSYEQYF	TGTGCCAGCAGTTTTCGACAGAACTCCTACGAGCAGTACTTC
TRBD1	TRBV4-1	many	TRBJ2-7	CASSRRTGGSYEQYF	TGCGCCAGCAGCAGAAGGACAGGGGGCTCCTACGAGCAGTACTTC
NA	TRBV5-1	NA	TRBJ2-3	CASSLGQATTTDTQYF	TGCGCCAGCAGCTTGGGGCAGGCCACGACCACAGATACGCAGTATTTT
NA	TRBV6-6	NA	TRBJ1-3	CASSRNPTGGNTIYF	TGTGCCAGCAGCCGCAACCCAACGGGTGGAAACACCATATATTTT